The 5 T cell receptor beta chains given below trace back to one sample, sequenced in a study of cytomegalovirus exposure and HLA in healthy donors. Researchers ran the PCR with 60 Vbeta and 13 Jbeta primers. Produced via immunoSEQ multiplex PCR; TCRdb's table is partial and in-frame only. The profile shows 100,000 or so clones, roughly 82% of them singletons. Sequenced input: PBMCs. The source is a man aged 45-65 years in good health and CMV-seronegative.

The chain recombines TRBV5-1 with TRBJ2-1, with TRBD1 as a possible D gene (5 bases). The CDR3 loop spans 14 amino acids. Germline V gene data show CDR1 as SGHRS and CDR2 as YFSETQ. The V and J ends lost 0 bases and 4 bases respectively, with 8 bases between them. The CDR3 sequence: CASSLAGKYNEQFF. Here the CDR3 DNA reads TGCGCCAGCAGCTTGGCAGGGAAGTACAATGAGCAGTTCTTC.

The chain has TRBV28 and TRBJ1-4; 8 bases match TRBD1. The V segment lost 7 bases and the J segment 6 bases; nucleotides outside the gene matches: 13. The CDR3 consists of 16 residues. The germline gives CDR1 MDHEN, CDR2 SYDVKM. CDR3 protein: CASIPDRGRGDEKLFF. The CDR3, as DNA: TGTGCCAGCATCCCCGACAGGGGACGAGGAGATGAAAAACTGTTTTTT.

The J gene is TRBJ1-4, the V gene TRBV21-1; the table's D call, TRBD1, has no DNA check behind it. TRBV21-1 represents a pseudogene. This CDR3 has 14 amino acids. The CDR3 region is CASSVRDREEKLFF. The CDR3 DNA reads TGTGCCAGCAGCGTACGGGACAGGGAGGAAAAACTGTTTTTT.

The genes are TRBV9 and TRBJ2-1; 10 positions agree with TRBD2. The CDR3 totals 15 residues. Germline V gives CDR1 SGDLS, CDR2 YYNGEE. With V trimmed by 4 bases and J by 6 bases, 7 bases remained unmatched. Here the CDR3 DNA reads TGTGCCAGCAGCTCTAGCGGGAGTCCCATCAATGAGCAGTTCTTC. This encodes CASSSSGSPINEQFF.

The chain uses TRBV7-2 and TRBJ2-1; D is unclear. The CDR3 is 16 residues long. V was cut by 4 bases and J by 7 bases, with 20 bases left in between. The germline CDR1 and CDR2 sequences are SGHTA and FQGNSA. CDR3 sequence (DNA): TGTGCCAGCAGCTCTCCTCGAGCGAGTTCTCGGAATGAGCAGTTCTTC. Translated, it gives CASSSPRASSRNEQFF.